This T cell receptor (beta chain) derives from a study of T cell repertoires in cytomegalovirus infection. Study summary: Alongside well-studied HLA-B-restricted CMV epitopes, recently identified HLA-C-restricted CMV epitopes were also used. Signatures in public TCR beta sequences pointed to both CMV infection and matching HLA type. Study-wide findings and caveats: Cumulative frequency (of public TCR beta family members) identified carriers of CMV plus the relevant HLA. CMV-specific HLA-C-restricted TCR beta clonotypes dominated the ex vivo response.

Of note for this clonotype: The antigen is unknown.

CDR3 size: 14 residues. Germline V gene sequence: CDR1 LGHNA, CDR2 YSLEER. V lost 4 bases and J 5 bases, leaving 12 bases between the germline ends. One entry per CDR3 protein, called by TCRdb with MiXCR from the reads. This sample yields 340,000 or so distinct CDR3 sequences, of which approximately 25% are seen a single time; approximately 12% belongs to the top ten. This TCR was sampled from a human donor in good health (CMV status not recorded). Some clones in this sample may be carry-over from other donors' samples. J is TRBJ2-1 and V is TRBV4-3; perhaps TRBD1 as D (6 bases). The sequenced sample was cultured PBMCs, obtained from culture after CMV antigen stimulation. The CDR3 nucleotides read TGCGCCAGCAGCCTGGGGGCTACCCACAATGAGCAGTTCTTC. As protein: CASSLGATHNEQFF.